The rows below give T cell receptor beta chains drawn from one sample of a study of T-cell memory formation after mild COVID-19. TCRdb re-analysed the 5' RACE reads in MiXCR, keeping a single row per CDR3 protein. The sample shows 300,000 to 350,000 distinct CDR3 sequences, 13% to 15% of them seen only once. The material sequenced was PBMCs or a T cell subset sorted from them (not recorded which). The receptors were sampled from a man younger than 35 who had mild COVID-19 (a few samples of this study predate the infection). Cell type and time point are not known. The CDR3 runs from the conserved cysteine through the conserved F or W.

j_call v_call cdr3_aa
TRBJ1-1 TRBV5-1 CASSVPENTEAFF
TRBJ2-1 TRBV23-1 CASSQSPEDCPHNEQFF
TRBJ2-1 TRBV5-1 CASSLMVSTNEQFF
TRBJ2-3 TRBV5-1 CASSYNRGRGDTQYF
TRBJ1-1 TRBV11-2 CASSLVGENWSEAFF
TRBJ2-3 TRBV6-6 CACGGFEDTQYF
TRBJ2-3 TRBV5-1 CASSFPGDTQYF
TRBJ1-3 TRBV5-1 CASSLDGDSGNTIYF
TRBJ1-2 TRBV19 CATHTTGQGANTYGYTF
TRBJ2-7 TRBV27 CASSWRPPYEQYF
TRBJ1-4 TRBV6-2/TRBV6-3 CASSPGTAYNEKLFF
TRBJ2-1 TRBV7-8 CASRSVQGPPGNEQFF
TRBJ2-7 TRBV5-1 CASSPGTWYEQYF
TRBJ2-7 TRBV7-8 CASSFALAGSYEQYF
TRBJ1-3 TRBV7-2 CASSPNSSGNTIYF
TRBJ2-5 TRBV5-4 CASGQVKETQYF
TRBJ1-1 TRBV7-9 CASTIDRNTEAFF
TRBJ2-5 TRBV5-1 CASSGDGGPQETQYF
TRBJ1-1 TRBV7-6 CASSLYRSVNTEAFF
TRBJ2-3 TRBV2 CASSEARGGLDTQYF
TRBJ1-2 TRBV11-2 CASRAPYKNYGYTF
TRBJ2-2 TRBV29-1 CSAYDQGPDGELFF
TRBJ1-4 TRBV7-9 CASRTTETNEKLFF
TRBJ2-3 TRBV2 CARTGTGGDTQYF
TRBJ2-2 TRBV7-7 CASSLRSGAGGTGEQFF
TRBJ2-2 TRBV6-5 CASHGVTGELFF
TRBJ2-4 TRBV20-1 CSARRGSENIQYF
TRBJ1-1 TRBV6-5 CASSPGDRLNTEAFF
TRBJ2-3 TRBV20-1 CSARHPGDDTQYF
TRBJ2-2 TRBV6-2/TRBV6-3 CASERAQEYTGELFF
TRBJ2-1 TRBV3-1 CASSQDWAASGSIEFF
TRBJ1-2 TRBV27 CASSFSREVYGYTF